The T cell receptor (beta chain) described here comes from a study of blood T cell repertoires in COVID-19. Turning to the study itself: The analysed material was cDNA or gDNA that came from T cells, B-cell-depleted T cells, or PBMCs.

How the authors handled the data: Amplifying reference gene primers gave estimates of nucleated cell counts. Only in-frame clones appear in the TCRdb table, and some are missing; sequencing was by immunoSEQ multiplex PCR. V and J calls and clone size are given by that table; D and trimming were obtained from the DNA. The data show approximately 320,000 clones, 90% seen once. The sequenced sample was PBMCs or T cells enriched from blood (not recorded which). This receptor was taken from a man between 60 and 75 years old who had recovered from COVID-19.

CDR3 sequence reads: CASSWGREETQYF. CDR3 nucleotides: TGTGCCAGCAGTTGGGGGAGGGAAGAGACCCAGTACTTC. This chain connects TRBV6-6 to TRBJ2-5; 7 bases are shared with TRBD2. V trimming: 4 bases; J trimming: 3 bases; junction bases outside the gene matches: 2. This CDR3 is built from 13 residues. Germline V lookup: CDR1 MNHNY, CDR2 SVGAGI (reference sequence).